One and the same sample provided the 17 T cell receptor beta chains below, sequenced in a study of neurological immune-mediated disorders. A single record per CDR3 protein comes from TCRdb applying MiXCR to the 5' RACE reads. The sample yields some 77,000 distinct CDR3 sequences, about 9.7% seen once. The specimen was PBMCs. These receptors were taken from a man aged 50 or older in good health.

This clonotype was seen repeatedly, ten times or more. The chain carries TRBV7-2 and TRBJ2-3, with a weak D call TRBD1 (5 bases). The germline CDR1 and CDR2 sequences are SGHTA and FQGNSA. The CDR3 loop spans 14 amino acids. Trimming cost V 2 bases and J 3 bases, with 9 bases left between them. The CDR3 sequence is CASSLQGYTDTQYF. The CDR3 coding sequence is TGTGCCAGCAGCTTACAGGGTTATACAGATACGCAGTATTTT.

A note on this clonotype: A read error is possible here, since a much larger clone lies one base away. This chain links TRBV4-2 with TRBJ2-3; TRBD2 is a possible D gene (6 bases). Germline-derived CDR1 and CDR2 are LGHNA and YNFKEQ. The CDR3 length is 15 residues. In DNA form, the CDR3 reads TGTGCCAGCAACCAAGCGACCGGGGGTGCAGATACGCAGTATTTT. Residues: CASNQATGGADTQYF.

This clonotype was recorded at least ten times. V is TRBV5-1 and J is TRBJ1-5; D remains unclear. The CDR3 is 13 amino acids. Germline V gene sequence: CDR1 SGHRS, CDR2 YFSETQ. V shed 4 bases and J shed 3 bases, with 8 bases lying between them. CDR3 sequence reads: CASSPDVNQPQHF. The CDR3 nucleotides are TGCGCCAGCAGCCCCGATGTCAATCAGCCCCAGCATTTT.

This clonotype occurred many times. The rearrangement links TRBV7-9 to TRBJ2-1; 13 bases line up with TRBD2. This CDR3 region has 17 residues. Germline CDR1 is SEHNR and CDR2 is FQNEAQ (reference sequence). Trimming cost V 5 bases and J 7 bases; bases outside gene matches: 11. The CDR3 nucleotides read TGTGCCAGCAGCCGCACACAACTAGCGGGAGGGCCTAATGAGCAGTTCTTC. Protein product: CASSRTQLAGGPNEQFF.

This clonotype was recorded a few times. The chain employs TRBV6-1 and TRBJ2-2; tentatively, D is TRBD1 (6 bases). Germline V gene lookup returns CDR1 MNHNS and CDR2 SASEGT. V was shortened by 6 bases and J by 1 base, with 15 bases between the two germline ends. The CDR3 consists of 16 residues. The CDR3 is CASSLPPGQNTGELFF. CDR3 DNA: TGTGCCAGCAGCCTGCCCCCGGGACAGAACACCGGGGAGCTGTTTTTT.

Worth noting for this clonotype: At one of its ends the junction is not consistent with the germline gene, which may arise from a read error. V is TRBV7-9 and J is TRBJ2-5, with 8 bases lining up with TRBD2. CDR3 size: 15 residues. The germline gives CDR1 SEHNR, CDR2 FQNEAQ (reference sequence). CDR3 sequence: CASGLRGDAEETPYF. In DNA form, the CDR3 reads TGTGCAAGCGGGCTGCGGGGGGATGCGGAGGAGACCCCGTACTTC.

This clonotype came up many times. The V call is TRBV20-1, the J call TRBJ1-2; 7 positions match TRBD1. Germline values: CDR1 DFQATT, CDR2 SNEGSKA (reference sequence). The V and J ends lost 0 bases and 0 bases, in that order; junction bases with no gene match: 13. The CDR3 is 18 amino acids. The CDR3 DNA sequence: TGCAGTGCTAGAGATCAGAGGATCTATGGACAGGCTAACTATGGCTACACCTTC. This sequence encodes CSARDQRIYGQANYGYTF.

Only a few counts were recorded for this clonotype. The J gene is TRBJ2-3, the V gene TRBV20-1; 10 bases line up with TRBD2. The CDR3 totals 16 residues. Unmatched junction bases numbered 8, after V lost 0 bases and J lost 5 bases. Per germline, CDR1 DFQATT and CDR2 SNEGSKA (reference sequence). The CDR3, as DNA: TGCAGTGCTAGAGAGGGCCAGCGGGGGGGCAAAGATACGCAGTATTTT. Its translation: CSAREGQRGGKDTQYF.

This clonotype has at least ten counts. The chain couples TRBV5-5 to TRBJ2-3; 16 bases align to TRBD2. V shed 4 bases and J 5 bases; nucleotides not matched to a gene: 7. Germline values: CDR1 SGHKS, CDR2 YYEKEE (reference sequence). CDR3 length: 17 amino acids. CDR3 DNA: TGTGCCAGCAGCGGGGGACTAGCGGGAGGGCGAGGAGATACGCAGTATTTT. This encodes CASSGGLAGGRGDTQYF.

The table lists this clonotype with many counts. This rearrangement joins TRBV20-1 to TRBJ1-4; the D is unclear. The CDR3 is 15 amino acids. CDR1 is DFQATT and CDR2 is SNEGSKA in the germline V gene (reference sequence). V was clipped by 5 bases and J by 0 bases, with 13 bases between them. This CDR3 reads CSAPRWGATNEKLFF. The DNA of the CDR3 is TGCAGTGCTCCCAGGTGGGGAGCAACTAATGAAAAACTGTTTTTT.

This clonotype occurred many times. The chain carries TRBV7-2 and TRBJ2-2, with D unclear. Trimming removed 5 bases at V and 0 bases at J, with 10 bases between. This CDR3 contains 15 residues. Germline CDR1 reads SGHTA; CDR2 reads FQGNSA. Here the CDR3 DNA reads TGTGCCAGCAGCGCTTTTTCCCCGAACACCGGGGAGCTGTTTTTT. Translation gives CASSAFSPNTGELFF.

In its sample, this clonotype was seen many times. Here the CDR3 reads CAINPTGWAGYTF. In DNA form, the CDR3 reads TGTGCCATCAATCCGACAGGGTGGGCTGGCTACACCTTC. The chain links TRBV10-3 to TRBJ1-2, with 7 bases identical to TRBD1. The germline gives CDR1 ENHRY, CDR2 SYGVKD. V lost 7 bases, J lost 7 bases, and 9 bases stayed unmatched. The length of the CDR3 is 13 residues.

This clonotype was detected many times. The chain carries TRBV6-1 and TRBJ2-5; D gene ambiguous. Trimming cost V 6 bases and J 5 bases, with 16 bases left between them. The V gene's germline CDR1 is MNHNS and CDR2 SASEGT. The CDR3 contains 14 residues. CDR3 residues: CASRFSGPWETQYF. In nucleotides, the CDR3 is TGTGCCAGCAGGTTCTCCGGCCCCTGGGAGACCCAGTACTTC.

About this clonotype: This may be a read error: a much more frequent sequence differs by one nucleotide. The chain recombines TRBV10-3 with TRBJ2-1, with D possibly matching TRBD1 (6 bases). Between the trimmed V and J ends, which lost 8 bases and 8 bases, there was a span of 22 bases. CDR3 length: 15 residues. Germline CDR1 reads ENHRY; CDR2 reads SYGVKD. CDR3 loop: CAISKDLDSRYEQFF. CDR3 DNA sequence: TGTGCCATCTCTAAAGATCTGGACAGTAGATATGAGCAGTTCTTC.

In this sample, this clonotype turned up a few times. This chain links TRBV10-3 with TRBJ2-7, with 8 bases identical to TRBD2. Looked up from germline, CDR1 is ENHRY and CDR2 is SYGVKD. This CDR3 has 16 amino acids. Germline trimming cut 0 bases from V and 1 base from J; bases unmatched to any gene: 5. The CDR3, as DNA: TGTGCCATCAGTGAGTCAGGAACTAGCGGTTCCTACGAGCAGTACTTC. Its translation is CAISESGTSGSYEQYF.

This clonotype was counted many times. The chain employs TRBV5-1 and TRBJ2-7, with 8 positions matching TRBD1. The V segment lost 1 base and the J segment 1 base; nucleotides outside the gene matches: 4. The CDR3 length is 15 residues. Germline V CDR1 and CDR2: SGHRS, YFSETQ. CDR3 region: CASSLLQGASYEQYF. The CDR3 DNA reads as TGCGCCAGCAGCTTGCTTCAGGGGGCTTCCTACGAGCAGTACTTC. The full variable domain, in which reference TRBV5-1 and TRBJ2-7 provide the parts outside the CDR3, is KAGVTQTPRYLIKTRGQQVTLSCSPISGHRSVSWYQQTPGQGLQFLFEYFSETQRNKGNFPGRFSGRQFSNSRSEMNVSTLELGDSALYLCASSLLQGASYEQYFGPGTRLTVT.

This clonotype was recorded at least ten times. The rearrangement uses TRBV5-1 and TRBJ1-3; D is unresolved. This CDR3 is 14 amino acids long. Germline V gene data show CDR1 as SGHRS and CDR2 as YFSETQ. The V end lost 2 bases, the J end lost 8 bases, and 14 bases lay between the germline ends. DNA for the CDR3: TGCGCCAGCAGCTTCGGACTCCCGTCGGACACCATATATTTT. It codes for CASSFGLPSDTIYF.